This record looks at one TCR beta chain sequence and its context. This specimen belongs to a study of T cell changes during pregnancy in multiple sclerosis. The CDR3 has 14 residues. Trimming cost V 2 bases and J 3 bases, with 10 bases left between them. CDR1 and CDR2 (germline): MNHEY, SVGAGI. The assay was immunoSEQ multiplex PCR, and TCRdb's table has in-frame clones only and misses some. This repertoire shows tens of thousands of clones, approximately 91% found once; its top ten account for 1.5% to 2%. The starting material was peripheral blood, obtained in the first trimester of pregnancy. The TCR comes from a female donor with multiple sclerosis, enrolled in a pregnancy study. The V gene is TRBV6-5, the J gene TRBJ1-1; D is undetermined. DNA for the CDR3: TGTGCCAGCAGTTACACGGGTTCCTACACTGAAGCTTTCTTT. As protein: CASSYTGSYTEAFF.